The 21 T cell receptor beta chains reported below all come from one sample, sequenced in a study of tumor-infiltrating lymphocytes in primary liver carcinoma. From roughly 21-30 mg of unsorted bulk tissue, DNA and RNA were co-extracted together. The researchers produced TCR beta cDNA from around 500 ng total RNA with a constant-region primer. ARM-PCR, slightly modified, supplied the TCR beta libraries through three nested multiplex PCR rounds. A C-beta reverse primer and TRBV1-TRBV30 forward primers served in each of the first two PCR rounds, at 9 to 10 cycles apiece. TCRdb re-called the multiplex PCR reads with MiXCR, one entry per CDR3 protein. This sample has tens of thousands of distinct CDR3 sequences, with roughly 75% found just once. Sequencing was carried out using tumor-adjacent normal liver tissue. The receptors come from a man in his forties with primary liver carcinoma and hepatitis B virus infection.

The chain carries TRBV5-5 and TRBJ2-5; tentative D call: TRBD1 (5 bases). Trimming cost V 4 bases and J 4 bases, with 14 bases left between them. This CDR3 is 14 amino acids long. Germline V gene lookup returns CDR1 SGHKS and CDR2 YYEKEE (reference sequence). The CDR3 DNA is TGTGCCAGCAGCCCGAAGAGTAGGGGAGAGACCCAGTACTTC. It yields the protein CASSPKSRGETQYF.

Details on this clonotype: Compared with germline, one end of the junction differs, possibly owing to a read error. The chain links TRBV4-1 to TRBJ2-2; D perhaps matches TRBD2 (6 bases). CDR3 length: 16 amino acids. Germline-derived CDR1 and CDR2 are MGHRA and YSYEKL. CDR3 amino acids: CACSQDGGRWGGELFF. Here the CDR3 DNA reads TGCGCCTGCAGCCAAGATGGAGGGAGATGGGGCGGGGAGCTGTTCTTT.

A note on this clonotype: A read error may account for a junction end that differs from germline. The genes are TRBV12-3 or TRBV12-4 and TRBJ2-1, with TRBD2 identical over 8 bases. The CDR3 runs to 15 residues. In nucleotides, the CDR3 is TGTGTCAGCAGTTTGGTTGGCGGGAGGTACGATGGGCAGTTCTTC. Translated, it gives CVSSLVGGRYDGQFF.

This clonotype was counted a single time. At one end, the junction sequence differs from germline, possibly due to a read error. The chain joins TRBV4-2 to TRBJ2-6; no reliable D call. The CDR3 extends over 16 amino acids. In germline, CDR1 is LGHNA, CDR2 YNFKEQ. CDR3 amino acids: CASNQEAGSGTNVLTF. CDR3 coding DNA: TGTGCCAGCAACCAAGAAGCAGGCTCTGGGACCAACGTCCTGACTTTC.

About this clonotype: An end of the junction does not agree with germline; a read error may underlie this. The gene calls are TRBV11-1 and TRBJ2-1; perhaps TRBD2 as D (6 bases). Germline CDR1 and CDR2: SGHAT and FQDESV (reference sequence). This CDR3 is 20 amino acids long. The CDR3 region is CACSIGKTCGALRFGNEQFF. The DNA for the CDR3 is TGTGCCTGCAGCATAGGAAAGACTTGCGGGGCCTTACGGTTCGGCAATGAGCAGTTCTTC.

To note about this clonotype: An end of the junction does not agree with germline; a read error may underlie this. V and J are TRBV4-1 and TRBJ1-2; D ambiguous. Germline V gives CDR1 MGHRA, CDR2 YSYEKL. This CDR3 has 15 residues. In DNA form, the CDR3 reads TGCGCCAGCAGCCAAGAGCGGGCATGGAACTATGGCCACACCTTC. The encoded protein is CASSQERAWNYGHTF.

In this sample, this clonotype turned up a few times. A much larger clone differs by one base, so this may be a read error. The rearrangement links TRBV15 to TRBJ1-1; no clear D. The CDR3 loop spans 17 amino acids. V shed 5 bases and J shed 0 bases, with 19 bases lying between them. The V gene's germline CDR1 is LNHNV and CDR2 YYDKDF (reference sequence). This CDR3 reads CATSPCRPSGMNTEAFF. In nucleotides, the CDR3 is TGTGCCACCAGCCCCTGTCGGCCCTCTGGGATGAACACTGAAGCTTTCTTT.

This clonotype was seen repeatedly, ten times or more. This chain links TRBV7-9 with TRBJ2-5, with D unresolved. The CDR3 is 11 residues long. Germline CDR1 reads SEHNR; CDR2 reads FQNEAQ (reference sequence). V lost 1 base, J lost 5 bases, and 2 bases lay in between. The CDR3 sequence: CASSLDETQYF. The CDR3 coding sequence is TGTGCCAGCAGCTTAGACGAGACCCAGTACTTC. Full variable domain (rest looked up from reference TRBV7-9 and TRBJ2-5): DTGVSQNPRHKITKRGQNVTFRCDPISEHNRLYWYRQTLGQGPEFLTYFQNEAQLEKSRLLSDRFSAERPKGSFSTLEIQRTEQGDSAMYLCASSLDETQYFGPGTRLLVL.

Regarding this clonotype: One junction end disagrees with the germline gene, perhaps due to a read error. The chain is built from TRBV29-1 and TRBJ2-5; 9 bases map to TRBD1. Germline V gene lookup returns CDR1 SQVTM and CDR2 ANQGSEA. This CDR3 is 15 amino acids long. The CDR3 loop reads CSVEAHRGRAETQYF. The CDR3 DNA sequence: TGCAGTGTTGAAGCGCACAGGGGGCGAGCAGAGACCCAATACTTC.

Concerning this clonotype itself: A much larger clone sits a single nucleotide away, making a read error possible. This chain connects TRBV9 to TRBJ1-1, with D possibly matching TRBD1 (6 bases). The CDR3 is 14 residues long. Germline assignment: CDR1 SGDLS and CDR2 YYNGEE. Trimming left V 4 bases short and J 9 bases short, with 19 bases between. CDR3 nucleotide sequence: TGTGCCAGCAGCCCTCCCACAGGGATGGGTAAAGCTTTCTTT. It codes for CASSPPTGMGKAFF.

This clonotype came up once. This is likely a read error, given that the CDR3 carries no conserved phenylalanine or tryptophan at its end. The V and J genes are TRBV11-2 and TRBJ2-1; 8 positions match TRBD2. The V gene's germline CDR1 is SGHAT and CDR2 FQNNGV. This CDR3 has 16 amino acids. CDR3 sequence (DNA): TGTGCCAGCAGCTCAAGCATGAGCGGGGGTTACAATGAACAGTTCCTC. It translates to CASSSSMSGGYNEQFL.

A single count supports this clonotype. This rearrangement joins TRBV11-2 to TRBJ2-6, with D possibly matching TRBD2 (5 bases). In germline, CDR1 is SGHAT, CDR2 FQNNGV. The CDR3 extends over 15 amino acids. The CDR3 is CGTQRLCSGANVLTF. The CDR3 bases are TGTGGCACCCAGCGGCTGTGCTCTGGGGCCAACGTCCTGACTTTC.

This clonotype was picked up a small number of times. The gene calls are TRBV6-8 and TRBJ1-2, with D perhaps matching TRBD1 (5 bases). The V gene lost 10 bases and the J gene lost 4 bases, with 25 bases spanning the gap. Germline CDR1 and CDR2: MNHGY and SAAAGT. The CDR3 covers 16 residues. The CDR3, as DNA: TGTGCCATGCCAAAGTCCCGCGGGACCCCTACCTATGGCTACACCTTC. This sequence encodes CAMPKSRGTPTYGYTF.

V gene TRBV30 combines with J gene TRBJ2-1; D is possibly TRBD2 (6 bases). Germline V gives CDR1 GTSNPN, CDR2 SVGIG (reference sequence). The length of the CDR3 is 13 residues. The V end was cut by 5 bases, the J end by 6 bases, with 14 bases between. The CDR3 is CAWGGLFRNEQFF. The CDR3 DNA reads as TGTGCCTGGGGGGGACTTTTTCGCAATGAGCAGTTCTTC.

In the case of this clonotype: Mismatch with germline at one junction end may stem from a read error. The chain employs TRBV11-2 and TRBJ1-6; no firm D call. The CDR3 loop spans 16 amino acids. CDR1 and CDR2 (germline): SGHAT, FQNNGV. The CDR3 loop reads CASSLGDNGYNSPLRF. The CDR3 DNA reads as TGTGCCAGCAGCTTAGGAGACAACGGCTATAATTCACCCCTCCGCTTT.

Notes on this clonotype: The junction does not match germline at one end; this may be a read error. J is TRBJ2-2 and V is TRBV7-9; D is possibly TRBD1 (6 bases). The CDR3 is 17 residues long. Germline loops: CDR1 SEHNR, CDR2 FQNEAQ (reference sequence). CDR3 nucleotide sequence: TGTGCCAGCACCTCCCCAGGGACAACCGAGAGCACCGGGGAGCTATTTTTT. This translates into CASTSPGTTESTGELFF.

Turning to this clonotype: The junction differs from germline at one of its ends, possibly a read error. The V gene is TRBV11-2, the J gene TRBJ2-1, with D perhaps TRBD2 (6 bases). Per germline, CDR1 SGHAT and CDR2 FQNNGV. CDR3 size: 16 residues. The CDR3 DNA sequence: TGTGCCAACAGCTCAACCATGATCGGGGGTTACAATGAACAGTTCTTC. It codes for CANSSTMIGGYNEQFF. Drawing the rest from reference TRBV11-2 and TRBJ2-1, the complete variable domain is EAGVAQSPRYKIIEKRQSVAFWCNPISGHATLYWYQQILGQGPKLLIQFQNNGVVDDSQLPKDRFSAERLKGVDSTLKIQPAKLEDSAVYLCANSSTMIGGYNEQFFGPGTRLTVL.

Comment on this clonotype: Just one base apart from a much larger clone, this may be a read error. This rearrangement joins TRBV7-9 to TRBJ2-5; a weak D match, TRBD1 (6 bases). Germline loops: CDR1 SEHNR, CDR2 FQNEAQ (reference sequence). The CDR3 length is 14 residues. The CDR3: CASSLSRGEEIQHF. In DNA form, the CDR3 reads TGTGCCAGCAGCTTATCCAGGGGAGAAGAGATCCAGCACTTC.

Many counts were recorded for this clonotype. The genes are TRBV28 and TRBJ2-7; D is ambiguous. The CDR3 is 11 amino acids. V was cut by 11 bases and J by 3 bases, with 11 bases left in between. The germline V gene encodes CDR1 MDHEN and CDR2 SYDVKM. CDR3 in DNA: TGTGCCGTTCGAACAGACTACGAGCAGTACTTC. Its translation: CAVRTDYEQYF.

As to this clonotype: No conserved phenylalanine or tryptophan ends this CDR3, so it is likely a read error. The chain joins TRBV14 to TRBJ2-7; D call uncertain. The CDR3 has 13 amino acids. The V and J ends lost 0 bases and 7 bases respectively, with 10 bases between them. Looked up from germline, CDR1 is SGHDN and CDR2 is FVKESK. The CDR3 loop is CASSQDLLGEQYL. Here the CDR3 DNA reads TGTGCCAGCAGCCAAGATTTATTGGGGGAGCAGTACTTA.

With regard to this clonotype: Sequence at one end of the junction differs from germline and may be a read error. The CDR3 nucleotides are TGTGCCAGCAGTTTAATCCAGGCCACATATACGCAGTATTTT. Translating it yields CASSLIQATYTQYF. The chain carries TRBV12-3 or TRBV12-4 and TRBJ2-3; D gene ambiguous. The CDR3 extends over 14 amino acids.